One sample yielded the 30 T cell receptor beta chains listed below, sequenced in a study of OX40 agonist ivuxolimab in advanced cancers. Sequenced by immunoSEQ multiplex PCR; TCRdb stores in-frame clones only, minus some. The sample shows around 75,000 clones, 80% to 90% of them seen only once. Specimen: CD4+ or CD8+ T cells sorted from blood, collected in a trial of the OX40 agonist ivuxolimab. The receptors were gathered from an adult with an advanced solid tumor such as melanoma, head and neck, liver or kidney cancer.

CDR3 nucleotides: TGTGCCAGCAGTACCCAGGTCACCGGCTACACCTTC. Protein product: CASSTQVTGYTF. The J gene is TRBJ1-2, the V gene TRBV28; no reliable D call. Germline V CDR1 and CDR2: MDHEN, SYDVKM. The V and J ends lost 5 bases and 8 bases respectively, with 12 bases between them. The CDR3 extends over 12 amino acids.

The V gene is TRBV18, the J gene TRBJ1-1; D call uncertain. V was cut by 3 bases and J by 1 base, with 12 bases left in between. Germline lookup yields CDR1 KGHSH and CDR2 LQKENI. The CDR3 loop spans 15 amino acids. The CDR3 here is CASSPDGGKNTEAFF. In DNA form, the CDR3 reads TGTGCCAGCTCACCGGACGGAGGTAAGAACACTGAAGCTTTCTTT.

The chain uses TRBV27 and TRBJ1-5; D gene uncertain. Deletions cut 2 bases from V and 1 base from J, with 9 bases between. The CDR3 is 15 residues long. Germline V gene sequence: CDR1 MNHEY, CDR2 SMNVEV (reference sequence). The CDR3 loop is CASSLDTASNQPQHF. The CDR3 DNA follows: TGTGCCAGCAGTTTAGATACAGCCAGCAATCAGCCCCAGCATTTT.

V and J are TRBV28 and TRBJ1-3; D perhaps matches TRBD1 (5 bases). The germline V gene encodes CDR1 MDHEN and CDR2 SYDVKM. The ends were cut back, 6 bases at V and 0 bases at J, with 15 bases in the middle. The CDR3 consists of 16 residues. CDR3 coding DNA: TGTGCCAGCAGCCGTGGCGGGGCGATCTCTGGAAACACCATATATTTT. Its protein product is CASSRGGAISGNTIYF. The full variable domain, with the rest looked up from reference TRBV28 and TRBJ1-3, is DVKVTQSSRYLVKRTGEKVFLECVQDMDHENMFWYRQDPGLGLRLIYFSYDVKMKEKGDIPEGYSVSREKKERFSLILESASTNQTSMYLCASSRGGAISGNTIYFGEGSWLTVV.

This sequence joins TRBV9 and TRBJ1-2, with a tentative D call TRBD1 (5 bases). The CDR3 contains 14 residues. Germline V gene data show CDR1 as SGDLS and CDR2 as YYNGEE. Trimming removed 0 bases at V and 4 bases at J, with 10 bases between. The CDR3 region is CASSVGGLGYGYTF. CDR3 in DNA: TGTGCCAGCAGCGTAGGGGGCCTAGGCTATGGCTACACCTTC.

This clone was detected once. The chain links TRBV6-5 to TRBJ2-6, with 7 bases lining up with TRBD2. The CDR3 sequence is 16 residues long. J lost 2 bases, V lost 2 bases, and 3 bases had no gene match. The V gene's germline CDR1 is MNHEY and CDR2 SVGAGI. CDR3 nucleotides: TGTGCCAGCAGTTACGAGCGGGGCGCTGGGGCCAACGTCCTGACTTTC. It is translated as CASSYERGAGANVLTF.

V usage is TRBV2 and J usage is TRBJ1-2, with D possibly being TRBD1 (6 bases). The CDR3 length is 14 residues. Germline CDR1 reads SNHLY; CDR2 reads FYNNEI. V was cut by 4 bases and J by 7 bases, with 16 bases left in between. For the CDR3, the DNA is TGTGCCAGCAGTGGCCTCCCGGGGGCGGGTGGCTACACCTTC. It encodes CASSGLPGAGGYTF.

The chain is built from TRBV21-1 and TRBJ1-1. TRBV21-1 represents a pseudogene. The CDR3 is 14 amino acids. Here the CDR3 DNA reads TGTGCCAGCAGCAAAGGGGGAGCGAACACTGAAGCTTTCTTT. It codes for CASSKGGANTEAFF.

The V call is TRBV15, the J call TRBJ2-1, with 14 nucleotides matching TRBD2. The CDR3 has 21 residues. V trimming: 3 bases; J trimming: 1 base; junction bases outside the gene matches: 14. Germline V gives CDR1 LNHNV, CDR2 YYDKDF (reference sequence). DNA for the CDR3: TGTGCCACCAGCAGTGTTCCGTTGGGGACTAGCGGGGGACCTTCCTACAATGAGCAGTTCTTC. This sequence encodes CATSSVPLGTSGGPSYNEQFF.

The CDR3 DNA is TGTGCCTGGAGTGAATGGGGACAGGGAAATAATGAAAAACTGTTTTTT. Its translation: CAWSEWGQGNNEKLFF. The chain is built from TRBV30 and TRBJ1-4; 9 nucleotides line up with TRBD1. The CDR3 is 16 residues long. The V gene's germline CDR1 is GTSNPN and CDR2 SVGIG (reference sequence). The J segment lost 4 bases and the V segment lost 1 base, leaving 7 bases of the junction unmatched.

The rearrangement joins TRBV5-1 to TRBJ2-2; possible D gene TRBD1, 6 bases. Germline V gene data show CDR1 as SGHRS and CDR2 as YFSETQ. The CDR3 covers 16 residues. Trimming removed 5 bases at V and 5 bases at J, with 19 bases between. DNA for the CDR3: TGCGCCAGCAGTCCGCAAGGACAGAGTCGGACCGGGGAGCTGTTTTTT. Amino acids: CASSPQGQSRTGELFF.

This chain links TRBV7-9 with TRBJ2-7; unclear D gene. The CDR3 consists of 12 residues. CDR1 is SEHNR and CDR2 is FQNEAQ in the germline V gene (reference sequence). V lost 3 bases to trimming and J lost 2 bases, with 5 bases between them. In DNA, the CDR3 is TGTGCCAGCAGCTTCCAAACCTACGAGCAGTACTTC. This gives the protein CASSFQTYEQYF.

This chain uses TRBV7-2 with TRBJ2-6, with TRBD1 as a possible D gene (6 bases). Germline V gives CDR1 SGHTA, CDR2 FQGNSA. The CDR3 is 15 residues long. Between the trimmed V and J ends, which lost 5 bases and 4 bases, there was a span of 12 bases. CDR3 residues: CASSPRGTGANVLTF. The CDR3 region has the DNA TGTGCCAGCAGCCCGAGGGGGACAGGGGCCAACGTCCTGACTTTC.

This chain connects TRBV5-1 to TRBJ1-4; maybe TRBD1 (6 bases). V lost 5 bases to trimming and J lost 7 bases, with 12 bases between them. The CDR3 is 13 amino acids. Germline V gene sequence: CDR1 SGHRS, CDR2 YFSETQ. The CDR3 loop reads CASRPGVSEKLFF. The CDR3, as DNA: TGCGCCAGCAGGCCAGGGGTTTCTGAAAAACTGTTTTTT.

This clone was seen just once. This sequence joins TRBV27 and TRBJ2-7; possible D gene TRBD1, 6 bases. The V end was cut by 6 bases, the J end by 0 bases, with 12 bases between. This CDR3 region has 14 residues. CDR1 is MNHEY and CDR2 is SMNVEV in the germline V gene (reference sequence). Written as DNA, the CDR3 is TGTGCCAGCAGCAGGGGCCCCTTCTCCTACGAGCAGTACTTC. Protein product: CASSRGPFSYEQYF.

Written as DNA, the CDR3 is TGTGCCACCCCAGAGGTCCACTTT. It encodes CATPEVHF. V is TRBV5-4 and J is TRBJ1-6; D not certain. This CDR3 comprises 8 residues. Looked up from germline, CDR1 is SGHNT and CDR2 is YYREEE (reference sequence). V lost 9 bases, J lost 17 bases, and 9 bases lay in between.

This clone has a single count. The CDR3 loop reads CASSRTNNYEQYF. The CDR3 nucleotides are TGCGCCAGCAGTCGAACCAATAACTACGAGCAGTACTTC. The chain links TRBV5-1 to TRBJ2-7; no definite D call. CDR1 and CDR2 (germline): SGHRS, YFSETQ. The V and J ends lost 5 bases and 3 bases respectively, with 12 bases between them. The CDR3 extends over 13 amino acids.

This sequence joins TRBV25-1 and TRBJ1-2, with 9 nucleotides matching TRBD1. The CDR3 consists of 16 residues. CDR1 is MGHDK, CDR2 SYGVNS, per germline. V shed 7 bases, J shed 5 bases, and the junction held 14 bases outside the gene matches. CDR3 residues: CASIVDRGGERYGYTF. The CDR3 nucleotides read TGTGCCAGCATAGTGGACAGGGGTGGGGAGAGGTATGGCTACACCTTC.

The chain recombines TRBV14 with TRBJ2-1; 7 bases agree with TRBD2. CDR1 SGHDN and CDR2 FVKESK come from the germline V gene. The ends lost 3 bases at V and 5 bases at J; junction bases unmatched: 19. The CDR3 consists of 19 residues. The CDR3 sequence: CASSHVLATTPNKNNEQFF. In DNA form, the CDR3 reads TGTGCCAGCAGCCACGTACTAGCGACGACACCTAACAAGAACAATGAGCAGTTCTTC. Looking up the rest from reference TRBV14 and TRBJ2-1 gives the full variable domain: EAGVTQFPSHSVIEKGQTVTLRCDPISGHDNLYWYRRVMGKEIKFLLHFVKESKQDESGMPNNRFLAERTGGTYSTLKVQPAELEDSGVYFCASSHVLATTPNKNNEQFFGPGTRLTVL.

V and J are TRBV7-6 and TRBJ1-4, with D perhaps TRBD1 (6 bases). The V end was cut by 4 bases, the J end by 7 bases, with 16 bases between. Germline V gives CDR1 SGHVS, CDR2 FNYEAQ. The CDR3 runs to 15 residues. The CDR3 coding sequence is TGTGCCAGCAGCTCCGCAGGGGCGCTGGGTGAAAAACTGTTTTTT. Translation gives CASSSAGALGEKLFF.

This chain joins TRBV29-1 and TRBJ2-7; a weak D match, TRBD2 (5 bases). CDR1 and CDR2 from the germline V gene are SQVTM and ANQGSEA. V was clipped by 4 bases and J by 7 bases, with 11 bases between them. There are 11 residues in the CDR3. The CDR3 spells CSVGPRGEQYF. The DNA of the CDR3 is TGCAGCGTTGGACCGCGCGGGGAGCAGTACTTC.

V usage is TRBV6-6 and J usage is TRBJ1-5; D remains unclear. V gave up 5 bases and J gave up 3 bases, with 11 bases separating them. The length of the CDR3 is 14 residues. CDR1 and CDR2 (germline): MNHNY, SVGAGI (reference sequence). DNA of the CDR3: TGTGCCAGCAGTCTGGCCCAAAACAATCAGCCCCAGCATTTT. Protein sequence: CASSLAQNNQPQHF.

This chain links TRBV30 with TRBJ1-4; D gene ambiguous. Germline CDR1 GTSNPN, CDR2 SVGIG (reference sequence). Trimming took 4 bases from V and 8 from J, leaving 11 bases between them. CDR3 length equals 12 residues. DNA for the CDR3: TGTGCCTGGACACAAATTGGAGAAAAACTGTTTTTT. Encoded protein: CAWTQIGEKLFF.

This chain's CDR3 is CASSPEIENTEAFF. The DNA for the CDR3 is TGCGCCAGCAGCCCAGAGATAGAGAACACTGAAGCTTTCTTT. V and J are TRBV5-1 and TRBJ1-1; no clear D. CDR3 length equals 14 residues. V was shortened by 4 bases and J by 1 base, with 11 bases between the two germline ends. Germline CDR1 is SGHRS and CDR2 is YFSETQ.

The chain links TRBV18 to TRBJ1-5; D not resolved. The CDR3 is made up of 14 amino acids. V shed 1 base and J shed 4 bases, with 8 bases lying between them. Germline assignment: CDR1 KGHSH and CDR2 LQKENI. CDR3 DNA sequence: TGTGCCAGCTCACCACAGGGCCGGAATCAGCCCCAGCATTTT. Protein sequence: CASSPQGRNQPQHF.

CDR3 amino acids: CASSDPGAGETQYF. The CDR3 DNA reads TGCGCCAGCAGTGACCCGGGGGCCGGGGAGACCCAGTACTTC. This chain uses TRBV10-1 with TRBJ2-5; D tentatively reads TRBD1 or TRBD2 (6 bases each). Trimming pared 3 bases from V and 5 bases from J, leaving 13 bases between. The CDR3 extends over 14 amino acids. Germline V lookup: CDR1 WNHNN, CDR2 SYGVQD (reference sequence).

In its sample, this clone was seen once. The chain carries TRBV5-4 and TRBJ2-2; 7 bases are a match to TRBD1. Germline CDR1 and CDR2: SGHNT and YYREEE (reference sequence). The length of the CDR3 is 15 residues. Trimming took 0 bases from V and 4 from J; bases not matched to a gene: 3. The chain's CDR3 is CASSLVGTATGELFF. CDR3 sequence (DNA): TGTGCCAGCAGCTTGGTCGGGACAGCCACCGGGGAGCTGTTTTTT.

V gene TRBV19 combines with J gene TRBJ1-6; 9 bases map to TRBD1. The CDR3 runs 14 residues. J gave up 7 bases and V 5 bases, and 3 bases lay outside the gene matches. CDR1 is LNHDA and CDR2 is SQIVND in the germline V gene (reference sequence). Here the CDR3 DNA reads TGTGCCAGTAGTCAGACAGGGGGGAATTCACCCCTCCACTTT. Residues: CASSQTGGNSPLHF.

CDR3 coding DNA: TGTGCCAGCACCCGGACAGACGAGCAGTACTTC. Translated: CASTRTDEQYF. The J gene is TRBJ2-7, the V gene TRBV7-9; D possibly corresponds to TRBD1 (6 bases). Deletions cut 7 bases from V and 5 bases from J, with 9 bases between. CDR1 is SEHNR and CDR2 is FQNEAQ in the germline V gene (reference sequence). CDR3 length equals 11 residues.

The chain recombines TRBV5-1 with TRBJ2-3, with 10 positions matching TRBD2. The CDR3 consists of 17 residues. V lost 5 bases and J lost 0; bases outside the gene matches: 9. The V gene's germline CDR1 is SGHRS and CDR2 YFSETQ. The CDR3 here is CASRSGLAAASTDTQYF. CDR3 DNA sequence: TGCGCCAGCAGGTCCGGACTAGCGGCGGCTAGCACAGATACGCAGTATTTT.